The TCR beta chain described here comes from a study of PD-1 blockade in classical Hodgkin lymphoma. Overall study results and limits: Complete responders started with a diversity level that resembled newly diagnosed patients at baseline.

CDR3 length: 16 amino acids. V lost 5 bases, J lost 5 bases, and 21 bases lay in between. CDR1 is LNHNV, CDR2 YYDKDF, per germline (reference sequence). In the case of this clone: What it binds is not known.

Produced via immunoSEQ multiplex PCR; TCRdb's table is partial and in-frame only. The sample lists 30,000 to 40,000 clones, around 82% occurring once. There was relapse after autologous stem cell transplantation in every patient, and there was variation in brentuximab vedotin exposure. Classification of best responses gave complete response, partial response or progressive disease. The chain combines TRBV15 with TRBJ1-1; weak D call: TRBD1 (6 bases). The source is a human donor with classical Hodgkin lymphoma. Here the sequenced sample was peripheral blood mononuclear cells (PBMCs), taken at baseline. CDR3 sequence reads: CATSAVSGRGETEAFF. In DNA, the CDR3 is TGTGCCACCAGCGCCGTGTCAGGCAGGGGTGAAACTGAAGCTTTCTTT.